Each of the 23 T cell receptor beta chains below was sequenced from the same sample in a study of blood T cell repertoires in COVID-19. Assay used: immunoSEQ multiplex PCR; TCRdb lists only in-frame clones, some missing. Of 130,000 or so clones in the sample, around 84% were seen once. The sample consisted of peripheral blood. These receptors were collected from a man aged 30-40 years with COVID-19, enrolled during active disease.

This clone was seen only a few times. The V call is TRBV25-1, the J call TRBJ2-2; D remains ambiguous. The CDR3 spans 14 residues. V was clipped by 4 bases and J by 8 bases, with 14 bases between them. The germline gives CDR1 MGHDK, CDR2 SYGVNS. The CDR3 spells CASSGTLRVGELFF. The DNA for the CDR3 is TGTGCCAGCAGTGGCACCCTCCGGGTTGGGGAGCTGTTTTTT.

Of note for this clone: At one end the junction does not follow the germline gene, possibly because of a read error. The V and J genes are TRBV7-7 and TRBJ2-1; 14 positions agree with TRBD2. CDR3 length: 15 amino acids. Germline values: CDR1 SSHAT, CDR2 FNYEAQ (reference sequence). CDR3 amino acids: CASSLGTSGSNEQFF. Here the CDR3 DNA reads TGTGCTAGCAGCTTAGGGACTAGCGGGAGCAATGAGCAGTTCTTC. Together with reference TRBV7-7 and TRBJ2-1, the CDR3 gives the full variable domain: GAGVSQSPRYKVTKRGQDVTLRCDPISSHATLYWYQQALGQGPEFLTYFNYEAQPDKSGLPSDRFSAERPEGSISTLTIQRTEQRDSAMYRCASSLGTSGSNEQFFGPGTRLTVL.

CDR3 DNA: TGTGCCAGTAGACCGGGACAGGGGGCCTATGGCTACACCTTC. Amino acid sequence: CASRPGQGAYGYTF. The rearrangement uses TRBV19 and TRBJ1-2; 12 bases align to TRBD1. The length of the CDR3 is 14 residues. CDR1 is LNHDA, CDR2 SQIVND, per germline (reference sequence). Trimming removed 6 bases from V and 4 bases from J; junction bases left unmatched: 3. The variable domain in full, completed from reference TRBV19 and TRBJ1-2, reads DGGITQSPKYLFRKEGQNVTLSCEQNLNHDAMYWYRQDPGQGLRLIYYSQIVNDFQKGDIAEGYSVSREKKESFPLTVTSAQKNPTAFYLCASRPGQGAYGYTFGSGTRLTVV.

This chain joins TRBV28 and TRBJ1-5; D possibly corresponds to TRBD1 (6 bases). CDR3 length: 18 residues. The germline gives CDR1 MDHEN, CDR2 SYDVKM. V was pared by 4 bases and J by 3 bases, with 22 bases between. This CDR3 reads CASSSLVPGQGFNQPQHF. The CDR3 DNA is TGTGCCAGCAGTTCCCTTGTCCCGGGACAAGGATTCAATCAGCCCCAGCATTTT.

Here the CDR3 reads CASSLESGRGADTQYF. For the CDR3, the DNA is TGCGCCAGCAGCTTGGAGAGCGGGAGGGGGGCAGATACGCAGTATTTT. J is TRBJ2-3 and V is TRBV5-1, with TRBD2 matching 10 bases. The CDR3 runs 16 residues. CDR1 and CDR2 (germline): SGHRS, YFSETQ. V gave up 0 bases and J gave up 4 bases; unmatched junction bases: 5.

This clone was found a few times. CDR3 bases: TGTGCCAGCAGCGGACAGGGCCAAGAGACCCAGTACTTC. As protein: CASSGQGQETQYF. The V call is TRBV2, the J call TRBJ2-5, with 8 bases that match TRBD1. The trim removed 6 bases at V and 1 base at J, leaving 1 base unmatched. The CDR3 has 13 amino acids. From germline, CDR1 is SNHLY and CDR2 FYNNEI.

V and J are TRBV28 and TRBJ2-5; a weak D match, TRBD1 (6 bases). V was cut by 6 bases and J by 5 bases, with 16 bases left in between. From germline, CDR1 is MDHEN and CDR2 SYDVKM. This CDR3 is 14 amino acids long. The CDR3 nucleotides are TGTGCCAGCAGAAAGGCAGGGGATTCGGAGACCCAGTACTTC. Encoded protein: CASRKAGDSETQYF.

This clone showed up just once. The chain employs TRBV18 and TRBJ2-2; TRBD1 might be the D (6 bases). CDR3 length: 15 residues. Trimming left V 3 bases short and J 4 bases short, with 12 bases between. Germline V gene sequence: CDR1 KGHSH, CDR2 LQKENI. CDR3 protein: CASSPGTTITGELFF. Here the CDR3 DNA reads TGTGCCAGCTCACCCGGGACAACGATCACCGGGGAGCTGTTTTTT. Drawing the rest from reference TRBV18 and TRBJ2-2, the complete variable domain is NAGVMQNPRHLVRRRGQEARLRCSPMKGHSHVYWYRQLPEEGLKFMVYLQKENIIDESGMPKERFSAEFPKEGPSILRIQQVVRGDSAAYFCASSPGTTITGELFFGEGSRLTVL.

This chain connects TRBV10-3 to TRBJ1-1, with D maybe TRBD1 (6 bases). The germline gives CDR1 ENHRY, CDR2 SYGVKD. The CDR3 covers 13 residues. The germline V and J ends were trimmed by 6 bases and 11 bases, with 19 bases remaining between them. CDR3 sequence reads: CAISPGTPLGAFF. The CDR3 nucleotides are TGTGCCATCAGCCCCGGGACACCCCTGGGGGCTTTCTTT.

The chain employs TRBV5-1 and TRBJ1-1, with TRBD1 matching 8 bases. Germline V gene lookup returns CDR1 SGHRS and CDR2 YFSETQ. V gave up 5 bases and J gave up 11 bases; unmatched junction bases: 11. The CDR3 is 13 residues long. This CDR3 reads CASSIDQGARAFF. CDR3 coding DNA: TGCGCCAGCAGTATTGATCAGGGGGCAAGGGCTTTCTTT.

This chain connects TRBV6-5 to TRBJ1-2; D is uncertain. The CDR3 consists of 14 residues. Per germline, CDR1 MNHEY and CDR2 SVGAGI. V was pared by 6 bases and J by 0 bases, with 11 bases between. DNA for the CDR3: TGTGCCAGCAGCCCGACACCTACTAACTATGGCTACACCTTC. Translated, it gives CASSPTPTNYGYTF.

Comments on this clone: Other DNA sequences in this sample translate to the same CDR3. This chain uses TRBV5-1 with TRBJ2-5; a weak D match, TRBD2 (6 bases). V dropped 2 bases and J dropped 3 bases, with 8 bases sitting between them. The germline gives CDR1 SGHRS, CDR2 YFSETQ. The CDR3 contains 13 residues. The CDR3 DNA follows: TGCGCCAGCAGCTTACCGGGAGAAGAGACCCAGTACTTC. Its protein product is CASSLPGEETQYF.

This clone occurred once. Other nucleotide sequences in the sample specify the same CDR3. The chain employs TRBV28 and TRBJ2-2; 10 positions match TRBD2. Germline V gene sequence: CDR1 MDHEN, CDR2 SYDVKM. V was pared by 2 bases and J by 2 bases, with 2 bases of the junction left unmatched. The CDR3 sequence is 16 residues long. The CDR3 protein is CASSLSGRANTGELFF. CDR3 in DNA: TGTGCCAGCAGTTTAAGCGGGAGGGCAAACACCGGGGAGCTGTTTTTT.

The chain recombines TRBV7-8 with TRBJ2-7; 7 bases agree with TRBD1. The ends lost 5 bases at V and 1 base at J; junction bases unmatched: 5. This CDR3 region has 14 residues. The germline V gene has CDR1 SGHVS and CDR2 FQNEAQ. The DNA of the CDR3 is TGTGCCAGCAGCCCTGGACAGGCTTCCTACGAGCAGTACTTC. It encodes CASSPGQASYEQYF.

The genes are TRBV28 and TRBJ1-5; the D gene is possibly TRBD1 (6 bases). Germline V gene data show CDR1 as MDHEN and CDR2 as SYDVKM. V was cut by 7 bases and J by 0 bases, with 13 bases left in between. CDR3 length equals 15 residues. CDR3 in amino acids: CASNSLDSSNQPQHF. The CDR3 coding sequence is TGTGCCAGCAACTCCTTGGACAGTAGCAATCAGCCCCAGCATTTT.

The chain employs TRBV2 and TRBJ1-5, with TRBD1 matching over 7 bases. Germline CDR1 SNHLY, CDR2 FYNNEI. This CDR3 comprises 13 residues. J lost 1 base, V lost 7 bases, and 1 base had no gene match. CDR3 nucleotide sequence: TGTGCCAGCAAGACAGGGAGCAATCAGCCCCAGCATTTT. It translates to CASKTGSNQPQHF.

The chain recombines TRBV27 with TRBJ2-4; D perhaps matches TRBD1 (5 bases). From germline, CDR1 is MNHEY and CDR2 SMNVEV (reference sequence). The CDR3 is 16 residues long. Trimming stripped 4 bases from V and 0 bases from J, with 13 bases between. Written as DNA, the CDR3 is TGTGCCAGCAGTTCCCCGGACAATCTAGCCAAAAACATTCAGTACTTC. It yields the protein CASSSPDNLAKNIQYF.

The rearrangement uses TRBV6-2 or TRBV6-3 and TRBJ2-1; tentatively, D is TRBD1 (6 bases). Germline V CDR1 and CDR2: MNHEY, SVGEGT. Between the trimmed V and J ends, which lost 5 bases and 7 bases, there was a span of 18 bases. The CDR3 has 15 amino acids. This CDR3 is CASSKQGLRGNEQFF. Written as DNA, the CDR3 is TGTGCCAGCAGTAAACAGGGCTTGAGAGGGAATGAGCAGTTCTTC.

The gene calls are TRBV7-2 and TRBJ1-2; 9 bases agree with TRBD1. V trimming: 5 bases; J trimming: 8 bases; junction bases outside the gene matches: 3. CDR1 and CDR2 from the germline V gene are SGHTA and FQGNSA. This CDR3 has 12 residues. CDR3 amino acids: CASSPDRGGYTF. CDR3 bases: TGTGCCAGCAGCCCGGACAGGGGCGGCTACACCTTC.

The rearrangement links TRBV11-2 to TRBJ2-5, with 13 bases identical to TRBD2. CDR1 and CDR2 from the germline V gene are SGHAT and FQNNGV. Germline trimming cut 1 base from V and 5 bases from J; bases unmatched to any gene: 7. This CDR3 is built from 17 residues. CDR3 in amino acids: CASSLAPGLAGEETQYF. Written as DNA, the CDR3 is TGTGCCAGCAGCTTAGCTCCCGGACTAGCGGGAGAGGAGACCCAGTACTTC.

The rearrangement joins TRBV7-9 to TRBJ2-3; 11 nucleotides agree with TRBD2. From germline, CDR1 is SEHNR and CDR2 FQNEAQ (reference sequence). V lost 11 bases and J lost 3; bases outside the gene matches: 7. This CDR3 contains 14 residues. The CDR3 is CAEVAGGRTDTQYF. CDR3 in DNA: TGTGCCGAGGTAGCGGGAGGGAGGACAGATACGCAGTATTTT.

This clone was seen once. This chain connects TRBV9 to TRBJ2-7, with TRBD1 as a possible D gene (6 bases). Trimming shortened V by 0 bases and J by 0 bases, and 13 bases separated the two germline ends. From germline, CDR1 is SGDLS and CDR2 YYNGEE. The CDR3 sequence is 16 residues long. CDR3 nucleotide sequence: TGTGCCAGCAGCGTAGGCCCGGACAGTAGCTCCTACGAGCAGTACTTC. This codes for CASSVGPDSSSYEQYF.

The chain couples TRBV18 to TRBJ1-5; D is possibly TRBD1 (6 bases). V lost 2 bases, J lost 7 bases, and 9 bases lay in between. The CDR3 is made up of 13 amino acids. Germline assignment: CDR1 KGHSH and CDR2 LQKENI. CDR3 loop: CASSPFRGQPQHF. CDR3 bases: TGTGCCAGCTCACCATTCAGGGGCCAGCCCCAGCATTTT.